Included here is one T cell receptor beta chain sequence, with context. Its antigen is not known. Germline CDR1 and CDR2: LGHDT and YNNKEL (reference sequence). This CDR3 spans 13 amino acids. V was trimmed by 1 base and J by 8 bases, leaving 9 bases between them. The data belong to a study of blood T cells in healthy people across ages. Points from the study as a whole: Older age went with lower TCR beta diversity per million T cells, in a roughly linear way.

A sample-barcoded 5' primer and a J-beta primer mix were used in a second PCR of about 6 to 12 cycles. A single record per CDR3 protein comes from TCRdb applying MiXCR to the 5' RACE reads. The data show fewer than 700,000 distinct CDR3 sequences, with under 55% seen just once and approximately 23% held by the top ten. The chain combines TRBV3-1 with TRBJ2-1, with no clear D. This receptor was taken from a man at least 80 years old in good health. Sequencing was done on a sample of blood. CDR3 sequence reads: CASSQVSRDEQFF. The CDR3 DNA is TGTGCCAGCAGCCAAGTTTCCCGTGATGAGCAGTTCTTC.